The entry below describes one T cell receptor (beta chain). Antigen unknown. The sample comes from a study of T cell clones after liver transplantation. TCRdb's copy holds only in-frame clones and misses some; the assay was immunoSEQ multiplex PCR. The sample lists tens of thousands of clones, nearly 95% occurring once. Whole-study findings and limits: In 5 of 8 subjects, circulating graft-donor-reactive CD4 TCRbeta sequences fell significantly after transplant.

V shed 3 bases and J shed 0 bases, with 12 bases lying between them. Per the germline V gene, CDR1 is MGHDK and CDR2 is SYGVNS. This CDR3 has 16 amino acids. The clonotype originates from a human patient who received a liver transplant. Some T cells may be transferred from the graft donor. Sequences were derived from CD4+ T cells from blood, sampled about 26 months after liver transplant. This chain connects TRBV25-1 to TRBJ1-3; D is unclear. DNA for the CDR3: TGTGCCAGCAGTGACGAGCAGGATTACTCTGGAAACACCATATATTTT. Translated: CASSDEQDYSGNTIYF.